The present T cell receptor (beta chain) was sequenced within a study of blood T cells in healthy people across ages. Combining a sample-barcoded 5' primer with a J-beta primer mix, a second PCR ran for about 7 to 12 cycles. One entry per CDR3 protein results from TCRdb running MiXCR on the 5' RACE reads. The profile covers around 1,900,000 distinct CDR3 sequences, with 30% to 40% appearing a single time and about 23% taken by the ten largest. Germline CDR1 is SGHKS and CDR2 is YYEKEE (reference sequence). With V trimmed by 1 base and J by 5 bases, 14 bases remained unmatched. The CDR3 totals 17 residues. No fewer than 6 micrograms of total RNA were isolated from every sample. With regard to this clonotype: Antigen unknown.

Study observations and caveats: PBMCs were not sorted, which prevented a conclusive comparison of naive versus antigen-experienced cells. Estimated diversity that came from one million T cells was considered an underestimate. While age rose, TCR beta diversity per million T cells dropped in a roughly linear way.

The chain recombines TRBV5-5 with TRBJ2-5, with 7 bases fitting TRBD2. The sample was blood. The sequence came from a human donor in good health. The CDR3 spells CASSLIPRAGVRETQYF. As DNA, the CDR3 is TGTGCCAGCAGCTTGATACCTCGGGCGGGAGTGAGGGAGACCCAGTACTTC.